The entry below gives a single TCR beta chain sequence along with its context. Its specificity is unknown. Germline-derived CDR1 and CDR2 are SGHTA and FQGTGA. The J segment lost 7 bases and the V segment lost 4 bases, leaving 12 bases of the junction unmatched. This CDR3 has 16 amino acids. This entry comes from a study of high-grade serous ovarian cancer treatment subgroups. Findings and caveats of the study: Tumors within one patient showed repertoire similarity of roughly 0.11 to 0.79. Spatial context was lost because tumors were sequenced in bulk. TCR clonal relatedness correlated positively with neoantigen level.

Tumor tissue was taken before any definitive surgery or chemotherapy was given. Some clones are missing from TCRdb's copy, which holds only in-frame ones; the method was immunoSEQ multiplex PCR. This sample has tens of thousands of clones, with around 84% found just once. The gene calls are TRBV7-3 and TRBJ2-3; 9 bases are shared with TRBD2. Sequenced material: tumor tissue. This TCR was recovered from a human donor with high-grade serous ovarian cancer. This CDR3 is CASSSGPASGDYTQYF. The CDR3 bases are TGTGCCAGCAGCTCCGGACCGGCTAGCGGGGATTATACGCAGTATTTT. The full variable domain, completed using reference TRBV7-3 and TRBJ2-3, is GAGVSQTPSNKVTEKGKYVELRCDPISGHTALYWYRQSLGQGPEFLIYFQGTGAADDSGLPNDRFFAVRPEGSVSTLKIQRTERGDSAVYLCASSSGPASGDYTQYFGPGTRLTVL.